What follows describes a single T cell receptor (beta chain). Distinct nucleotide sequences in the sample also encode this CDR3. Clinical history reported by participants formed the basis on which cohorts were assigned. The data were taken from a study of blood T cell repertoires in COVID-19. Study in general: The origin of the acute and convalescent COVID-19 samples was the United States, Italy and Spain.

Libraries were prepared by immunoSEQ multiplex PCR; TCRdb keeps only in-frame clonotypes and omits some of them. This sample has about 220,000 clones, with 70% to 85% found just once. Germline trimming cut 5 bases from V and 10 bases from J; bases unmatched to any gene: 6. CDR3 length: 11 amino acids. CDR1 and CDR2 (germline): DFQATT, SNEGSKA (reference sequence). Material: PBMCs or T cells enriched from blood (not recorded which). V usage is TRBV20-1 and J usage is TRBJ1-2, with 8 bases identical to TRBD1. The receptor comes from a woman aged 55 to 70 who had recovered from COVID-19. Here the CDR3 reads CSAVRDRHYTF. Here the CDR3 DNA reads TGCAGTGCTGTCCGGGACAGGCACTACACCTTC.